This T cell receptor (beta chain) comes out of a study of cytomegalovirus exposure and HLA in healthy donors (dated by TCRdb to about 2017). Some background on the complete study: According to an earlier analysis of 550 to 700 of the donors, 150 million to 200 million T cells yielded some 110 million unique TCR beta sequences and around 300 Gb of sequence data. An early release covering roughly 580 HLA-typed donors comprised 250 to 350 gigabases of sequencing data and around 80 million unique TCR sequences. The genetic ancestry cluster associated with self-reported Caucasian donors included 81% of the 300 to 450 genotyped donors. The study aimed to test whether cataloging public T cell receptors could reveal signatures of past pathogen exposure. The study used immunosequencing to profile the T cell repertoires of 670 or so subjects and linked those repertoires to cytomegalovirus serostatus. Besides the first cohort of hundreds of subjects, a separate validation cohort made up of 95 to 150 different subjects was used. To predict cytomegalovirus infection status, the study combined high-throughput TCR immunosequencing, statistical association of individual TCRs with disease status, and machine learning. In a later analysis, previously published TCR beta repertoires from roughly 710 donors were re-analyzed and high-resolution HLA genotyping was added so that TCR occurrence patterns could be studied. Rather than using new phenotypic data, the later analysis identified candidate immune exposures from TCR beta sequences and from how often those sequences occurred across donors. In an earlier analysis of around 540 of the donors, high-throughput TCR beta sequencing was used to judge whether each TCR beta V gene segment behaved as functional or pseudogenic. Alongside the repertoire data, information on donor age, sex, ethnicity and CMV serostatus was compiled. A later genetic analysis took genome-wide SNP genotypes for about three fifths of the roughly 670 donors and used that subset as a discovery cohort. Every repertoire in the discovery cohort had been generated on one and the same sequencing platform. HLA typing included class I and class II loci at four-digit resolution. The number of donors typed differed by locus, with 629-630 for A, B, C, DRB1 and DQB1, around 500 for DQA1, nearly 610 for DPA1, and around 430 for DPB1. About five DR-DQ haplotypes were treated as single units for association and clustering because of strong linkage in the cohort. Across 398 genotyped donors of the cohort, an average of about 250,000 unique TCR beta nucleotide sequences per donor were sequenced, and approximately 19% of those sequences were non-productive.

Comment on this clone: The clone's antigen remains unknown. No qualities accompany the bases; no much larger clone lies one base away.

Overall results and qualifications from the work: According to a later analysis, TCR association rates differed among HLA loci, with DRB1 alleles showing the most associated TCRs and HLA-C alleles showing the fewest. Most TCR sequences were seen in very few donors, while some public TCRs were found in many individuals. In a later analysis, most CMV-associated TCR beta chains were found to appear HLA-restricted, with HLA associations seemingly driven largely by CMV exposure. For the cohort, immune exposure information was limited to CMV serostatus. According to a later genetic analysis, donors in an Asian-associated ancestry cluster had fewer N-insertions in productive TCRs than the approximately 700-donor mean. Broadly in line with IMGT annotations, most TCR beta V segments showed up in productive rearrangements about 90% or about 30% of the time in an earlier analysis of approximately 600 of the donors. The classifier was reported to diagnose cytomegalovirus status with high specificity and sensitivity in both the original and validation cohorts. A cluster of highly shared sequence variants was judged likely to be a technical artifact of the sequencing pipeline. A further reported finding was that TCR beta sequences accurately predicted the HLA-A and HLA-B alleles for most subjects in the first cohort. In vitro tests confirmed that a few of the cytomegalovirus-associated TCR beta chains recognize cytomegalovirus antigens. Correlated functional status among segregating V segments might be attributable to linkage disequilibrium, but an unknown experimental factor could not be ruled out. Roughly uniform sequencing depth across donors was assumed in presence/absence analyses, although this assumption may not hold. A later analysis associated roughly 17,000 TCR beta sequences with specific HLA alleles at a false discovery rate of 0.05. Assigning TCR associations to individual alleles was difficult when HLA alleles, especially DR and DQ, strongly co-occurred. Because HLA typing was unavailable for some donors at each locus, only the typed subset was used in association tests. According to the authors, the approach could potentially be generalized to other disease states and immunological phenotypes. A later genetic analysis associated a missense DCLRE1C variant with V-gene and J-gene trimming of TCR beta chains, and an independent cohort replicated the association. Because counts were too low, roughly 18 rarely observed V segments, including chromosome 9 orphons, were left out of the earlier analysis of a few hundred of the donors. In a later analysis, HLA-associated TCR beta chains showed more clonal expansion and lower generation probabilities than non-associated chains that were equally common. A total of roughly 160 TCR beta chains were listed by the study as associated with cytomegalovirus. Several of the top co-occurrence clusters appeared to be linked to parvovirus B19, influenza, CMV and Epstein-Barr virus, according to a later analysis. The cohort was sequenced for TCR beta chains only, and without alpha or paired-chain data the features that could be detected were limited.

The method was the immunoSEQ multiplex PCR assay. A mixture of 60 forward primers for TCR Vbeta segments and 13 reverse primers for TCR Jbeta segments was used in the multiplex PCR. The CDR3 region of rearranged TCR beta genes was amplified from genomic DNA with a multiplex PCR assay. The Illumina HiSeq System was used to sequence the amplified TCR beta libraries as 87-base-pair reads. The authors processed their data as follows. Across the 670 or so repertoires, a later analysis counted tens of millions of unique TCR beta chains, roughly 11 million of which were shared by at least two donors. Raw reads were error-corrected and collapsed into unique sequences by a nearest-neighbor algorithm in which closely related sequences were merged to remove PCR and sequencing errors. V, D and J gene segments were assigned by aligning CDR3 sequences to IMGT reference sequences. For a sequence to be retained, a match of at least six nucleotides to both a V gene segment and a J gene segment was required. A rearrangement counted as productive if the CDR3 had no stop codons and remained in frame with V and J, and every other rearrangement counted as non-productive. CDR3 was defined according to IMGT convention as the region running from the second conserved V-encoded cysteine to the conserved J-encoded phenylalanine. The earlier analysis of 550 to 650 of the donors excluded any sequence lacking an unambiguous match to a single V gene segment. An earlier analysis of a few hundred of the donors classified V segments as functional when productive rearrangements were above 56.7% and as segregating when the standard deviation between donors was above 5%. To diagnose cytomegalovirus status from the catalog of TCR beta chain sequences, a statistical classification framework was built. In a later analysis, V and J genes were assigned by comparing TCR nucleotide sequences against IMGT/GENE-DB human TR gene sequences. A later analysis assigned CDR3 sequences and most-parsimonious VDJ recombination scenarios with the TCRdist pipeline. A later analysis defined each TCR beta chain by its CDR3 amino acid sequence plus V-gene family, and excluded reads lacking a unique V-gene family. As a way to deal with suspected cross-contamination and a sequencing artifact, a later analysis dropped hundreds of nucleotide sequences that were highly shared and had low generation probability. A later analysis calculated a clonal expansion index for each public chain from normalized within-repertoire ranks of inferred template counts. In a later analysis, generation probabilities were computed with a VDJ recombination model fitted to out-of-frame rearrangements, and the resulting probabilities were checked against IGoR. A later analysis scored TCR-TCR, TCR-HLA and TCR-CMV co-occurrence with hypergeometric tests, applying a repertoire-size bias correction to TCR pairs. A later analysis estimated false discovery rates by permuting HLA or CMV assignments 20 times. A later analysis grouped co-occurring TCRs with DBSCAN, adding TCRdist sequence similarity when clustering within HLA-allele-positive subsets. For co-occurrence clustering, repertoires with fewer than 30,000 or more than 120,000 public chains were excluded, along with four or five repertoires with anomalous nucleotide sharing. The immuneACCESS repertoire file appears here via TCRdb, limited to in-frame rearrangements. These files lack a portion of the clones; in checked studies, under half of the deficit traces to unresolved V genes, and the cause of the others is not known. V and J calls plus clone size are reproduced from that table; the DNA served to infer D and trimming. The sample table shows some 180,000 clones, and about four fifths are seen once. The biggest ten clones account for about 1.5% of the sample.

The cohort comprised 710 or so healthy bone marrow donors. Cohort members were all nominally healthy when sampled, although unrecorded immune exposures were likely present. The donor was CMV seronegative and was included in the group of about 400 seronegative cohort members. Each donor provided a peripheral blood sample, and peripheral blood mononuclear cells were used for TCR beta sequencing. The Qiagen DNeasy Blood Extraction Kit was used to extract genomic DNA from the blood cell samples. What was sequenced was PBMCs. The receptor's source is a man in his forties or fifties in good health and CMV-seronegative.

The bases are TGTGCCAGCTCACCACCGCGGAGCCAAGAGACCCAGTACTTC. The resulting protein is CASSPPRSQETQYF. Rearrangement joined TRBV18 to TRBJ2-5; confidence is insufficient to name the D gene. From the cysteine through the phenylalanine, the CDR3 covers 14 amino acids. Here the CDR3 DNA is all that survives: 42 bases in frame from base 1. Looking up the germline V gene yields CDR1 KGHSH and CDR2 LQKENI. V and J lose 0 bases and 1 base, and a span of 6 bases separates them.